The clone carrying this TCR beta chain came up once. Its matching antigen is unknown. The data stem from a study of cytomegalovirus exposure and HLA in healthy donors. Whole-study findings and limits: According to a later analysis, TCR clusters from the first cohort tended to co-occur in the roughly 110 validation repertoires.

The CDR3 loop spans 17 amino acids. Germline values: CDR1 SGHRS, CDR2 YFSETQ. Trimming stripped 1 base from V and 3 bases from J, with 20 bases between. Clones were read by immunoSEQ multiplex PCR, and TCRdb kept only the in-frame ones, dropping some. The profile covers 57,000 or so clones, with 91% appearing a single time and around 2.2% taken by the ten largest. The sequence was obtained from a woman in her thirties in good health and CMV-seronegative. Material for sequencing was PBMCs. V usage is TRBV5-1 and J usage is TRBJ2-7; maybe TRBD2 (6 bases). The CDR3 DNA is TGCGCCAGCAGCTTGTCCGGGACTCCCGTGGGGGGCTACGAGCAGTACTTC. As protein: CASSLSGTPVGGYEQYF.